This T cell receptor beta chain was sequenced during a study of T cells in Graves' hyperthyroidism and ophthalmopathy. Findings of the study overall: Most thyroid clonotypes with frequency above 0.001 were detected in blood. Stable hyperthyroidism was separated from ophthalmopathy by a model based on 13 V-J features.

TCR beta CDR3 regions were amplified from RNA. First-round RT-PCR targeting the TCR CDR3 was performed with the HTBI primer set. TCRdb reprocessed the multiplex PCR reads with MiXCR, giving one entry per CDR3 protein. Counted here are a few hundred thousand distinct CDR3 sequences, around 18% occurring once; the ten biggest clones make up roughly a sixth. Trimming at V came to 4 bases and at J to 5 bases, leaving 4 bases not matched to a gene. The CDR3 loop spans 13 amino acids. Ophthalmopathy cases met thresholds of Clinical Activity Score at least 3, NOSPECS grade at least 4 and duration under 3 months. There are many counts of this clonotype. Its matching antigen is unknown.

The sequence derives from a woman aged 40-49 years with Graves' ophthalmopathy. Sequencing was carried out using blood. J is TRBJ2-7 and V is TRBV12-3 or TRBV12-4; TRBD1 matches 8 bases. Here the CDR3 reads CASSSTGEDEQYF. CDR3 nucleotide sequence: TGTGCCAGCAGTTCGACAGGGGAGGACGAGCAGTACTTC.